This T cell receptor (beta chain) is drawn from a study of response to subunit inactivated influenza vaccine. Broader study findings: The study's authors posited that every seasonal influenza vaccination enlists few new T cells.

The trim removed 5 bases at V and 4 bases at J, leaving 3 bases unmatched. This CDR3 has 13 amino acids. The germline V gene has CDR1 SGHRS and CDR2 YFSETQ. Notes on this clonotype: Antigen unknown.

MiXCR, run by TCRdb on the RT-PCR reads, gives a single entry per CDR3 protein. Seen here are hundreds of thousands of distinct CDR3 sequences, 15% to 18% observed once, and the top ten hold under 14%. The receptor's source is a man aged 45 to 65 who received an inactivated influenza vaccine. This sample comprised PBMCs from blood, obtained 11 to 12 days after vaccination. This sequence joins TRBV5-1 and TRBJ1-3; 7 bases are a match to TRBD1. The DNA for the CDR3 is TGCGCCAGCAGTGACAGGGAGGGAAACACCATATATTTT. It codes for CASSDREGNTIYF. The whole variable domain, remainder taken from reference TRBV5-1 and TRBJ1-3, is KAGVTQTPRYLIKTRGQQVTLSCSPISGHRSVSWYQQTPGQGLQFLFEYFSETQRNKGNFPGRFSGRQFSNSRSEMNVSTLELGDSALYLCASSDREGNTIYFGEGSWLTVV.